One T cell receptor (beta chain) is described in this entry. The data originate from a study of blood T cell repertoires in COVID-19. Only in-frame clones appear in the TCRdb table, and some are missing; sequencing was by immunoSEQ multiplex PCR. The table shows under 300,000 clones, with approximately 91% occurring only once. V dropped 8 bases and J dropped 2; count of bases not matched to a gene: 5. The CDR3 runs to 13 residues. Germline CDR1 reads SNHLY; CDR2 reads FYNNEI. This TCR derives from a woman between 40 and 55 years old who had recovered from COVID-19. The chain combines TRBV2 with TRBJ1-2; 7 bases fit TRBD1. The specimen was PBMCs or T cells enriched from blood (not recorded which). The CDR3 loop is CASATGQNYGYTF. The CDR3 DNA is TGTGCCAGCGCGACAGGGCAAAACTATGGCTACACCTTC.